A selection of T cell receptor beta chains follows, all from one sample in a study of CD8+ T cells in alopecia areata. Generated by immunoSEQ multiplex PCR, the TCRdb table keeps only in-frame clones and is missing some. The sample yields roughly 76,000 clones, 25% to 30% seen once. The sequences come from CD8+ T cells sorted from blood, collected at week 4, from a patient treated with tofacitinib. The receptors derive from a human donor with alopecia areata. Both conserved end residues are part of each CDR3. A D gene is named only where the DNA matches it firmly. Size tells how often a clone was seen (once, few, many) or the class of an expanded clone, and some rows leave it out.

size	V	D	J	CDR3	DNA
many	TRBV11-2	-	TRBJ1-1	CASSLVRTEAFF	TGTGCCAGCAGCTTAGTACGAACTGAAGCTTTCTTT
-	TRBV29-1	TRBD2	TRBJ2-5	CSVEGGTSGQETQYF	TGCAGCGTTGAAGGAGGGACTAGCGGACAAGAGACCCAGTACTTC
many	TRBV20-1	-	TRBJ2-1	CSAPLYNEQFF	TGCAGTGCTCCCTTGTACAATGAGCAGTTCTTC
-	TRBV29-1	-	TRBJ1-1	CSVEGGDTTEAFF	TGCAGCGTTGAGGGGGGAGATACCACTGAAGCTTTCTTT
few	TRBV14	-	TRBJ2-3	CASSPFGGSSDTQYF	TGTGCCAGCAGCCCATTTGGGGGAAGTTCAGATACGCAGTATTTT
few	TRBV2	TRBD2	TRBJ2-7	CASSETSGTYEQYF	TGTGCCAGCAGTGAAACTAGCGGCACCTACGAGCAGTACTTC
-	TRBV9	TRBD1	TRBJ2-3	CASSSTGGSGDTQYF	TGTGCCAGCAGCTCCACAGGGGGCTCGGGAGATACGCAGTATTTT
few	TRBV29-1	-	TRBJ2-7	CSVEVRGPEQYF	TGCAGCGTTGAAGTGAGGGGTCCCGAGCAGTACTTC
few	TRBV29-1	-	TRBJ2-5	CSVQDPYQETQYF	TGCAGCGTCCAAGATCCGTACCAAGAGACCCAGTACTTC
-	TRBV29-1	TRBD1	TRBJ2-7	CSARGGQSSYEQYF	TGCAGCGCCCGTGGGGGACAGAGCTCCTACGAGCAGTACTTC
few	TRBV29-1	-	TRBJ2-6	CSGFFLDVNSGANVLTF	TGCAGCGGCTTTTTCCTTGACGTTAACTCTGGGGCCAACGTCCTGACTTTC
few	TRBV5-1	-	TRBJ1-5	CASSLTGSPNQPQHF	TGCGCCAGCAGCTTGACAGGGAGTCCCAATCAGCCCCAGCATTTT
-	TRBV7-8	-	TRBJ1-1	CASSLRGVNTEAFF	TGTGCCAGCAGCTTAAGGGGAGTGAACACTGAAGCTTTCTTT
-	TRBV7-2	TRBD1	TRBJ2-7	CASSLGAGQGYEQYF	TGTGCCAGCAGCTTAGGAGCGGGACAGGGCTACGAGCAGTACTTC